Listed below are T cell receptor beta chains from one sample, sequenced in a study of blood T cell repertoires in COVID-19. Libraries were prepared by immunoSEQ multiplex PCR; TCRdb keeps only in-frame clonotypes and omits some of them. In the table there are approximately 210,000 clones, approximately 82% of which are singletons. Material: peripheral blood. All receptors come from a woman aged 40-49 years with acute or convalescent COVID-19. Each CDR3 is given with its conserved first and last residue. D genes are given only for firm matches. Clone size is not always given. Where it is, it says once, few, many or a class for expanded clones.

d_call	v_call	j_call	clone_size	cdr3_length	cdr3_nt	cdr3_aa
.	TRBV5-6	TRBJ2-5	.	17	TGTGCCAGCGATCAAATTGCATACAGGGAAAAGGAGGAGACCCAGTACTTC	CASDQIAYREKEETQYF
.	TRBV7-9	TRBJ2-2	.	14	TGTGCCAGCAGCTCCCATAGCCCCACCGGGGAGCTGTTTTTT	CASSSHSPTGELFF
TRBD2	TRBV2	TRBJ2-3	once	13	TGTGCCAGCAAGCGGGGACTCACAGATACGCAGTATTTT	CASKRGLTDTQYF
.	TRBV27	TRBJ1-2	.	14	TGTGCCAGCAGTTTATCCAACAGGATCTATGGCTACACCTTC	CASSLSNRIYGYTF
.	TRBV11-3	TRBJ2-3	.	15	TGTGCCAGCAGCGGGTACGACGGGGATAGGGATACGCAGTATTTT	CASSGYDGDRDTQYF
TRBD1	TRBV9	TRBJ2-5	.	13	TGTGCCAGCAGCGAAACAGGGGTCGAGACCCAGTACTTC	CASSETGVETQYF
.	TRBV7-9	TRBJ2-5	.	13	TGTGCCAGCAGCTTGGGGGGTATGGCGGCCCAGTACTTC	CASSLGGMAAQYF
.	TRBV7-8	TRBJ1-1	.	14	TGTGCCAGCAGCTCGGAGCAGGGAGGCACTGAAGCTTTCTTT	CASSSEQGGTEAFF
TRBD2	TRBV5-5	TRBJ2-3	.	18	TGTGCCAGCAGCTTGGCGACTAGCGGGGGGTACTTGACAGATACGCAGTATTTT	CASSLATSGGYLTDTQYF
.	TRBV3-1/TRBV3-2	TRBJ1-2	.	13	TGTGCCAGCAGCCAAGGAGAAAACTATGGCTACACCTTC	CASSQGENYGYTF
.	TRBV3-1/TRBV3-2	TRBJ2-1	.	16	TGTGCCAGCAGCCAAGACACGTTTGCGGTTCGCGATGAGCAGTTCTTC	CASSQDTFAVRDEQFF
.	TRBV6-6	TRBJ2-7	.	15	TGTGCCAGCAGTTACGTCGCACCTCGGAGAGGGGAGCAGTACTTC	CASSYVAPRRGEQYF
.	TRBV27	TRBJ2-7	once	14	TGTGCCAGCAGTACCTCCCTGGTTAGCCACGAGCAGTACTTC	CASSTSLVSHEQYF
.	TRBV10-2	TRBJ1-5	.	15	TGCGCCAGCAGTGAGTCGGCAGGTTCCAATCAGCCCCAGCATTTT	CASSESAGSNQPQHF
TRBD1	TRBV19	TRBJ1-5	.	19	TGTGCCAGTAGTTTACCGTCGGGACAGGGGATCTATAGCAATCAGCCCCAGCATTTT	CASSLPSGQGIYSNQPQHF
.	TRBV29-1	TRBJ1-1	.	11	TGCAGCGTCCGCAGGTTCACTGAAGCTTTCTTT	CSVRRFTEAFF
TRBD1	TRBV10-3	TRBJ2-1	.	17	TGTGCCATCAGTGAGAGGGACAGGGGAGGGTCCTACAATGAGCAGTTCTTC	CAISERDRGGSYNEQFF
.	TRBV20-1	TRBJ2-1	.	16	TGCAGTGCTAGTCTGCTTCAGCGAGCATATACCGATGAGCAGTTCTTC	CSASLLQRAYTDEQFF
TRBD2	TRBV11-3	TRBJ2-3	.	15	TGTGCCAGCAGCCGTACGGGGGGGCAGGGTGATACGCAGTATTTT	CASSRTGGQGDTQYF
.	TRBV24-1	TRBJ1-5	.	16	TGTGCCACCCGAACGACAGGACGCCTTAGCAATCAGCCCCAGCATTTT	CATRTTGRLSNQPQHF
TRBD1	TRBV2	TRBJ1-2	.	12	TGTGCCAGCCTTCAGGGGGCGGGCGGCTACACCTTC	CASLQGAGGYTF
.	TRBV6-6	TRBJ2-7	.	14	TGTGCCAGCAACACGATGGGGGCCACCTACGAGCAGTACTTC	CASNTMGATYEQYF
TRBD1	TRBV4-3	TRBJ2-3	.	17	TGCGCCAGCAGCCAAGAAGGACAGGGGTACCCCACAGATACGCAGTATTTT	CASSQEGQGYPTDTQYF
.	TRBV5-1	TRBJ2-7	.	14	TGCGCCAGCAGCTTGGATAGAGGATCCTACGAGCAGTACTTC	CASSLDRGSYEQYF
.	TRBV5-1	TRBJ1-4	.	17	TGCGCCAGCAGCCCCACCATAATACAGTCAACTAATGAAAAACTGTTTTTT	CASSPTIIQSTNEKLFF
TRBD2	TRBV15	TRBJ2-1	.	17	TGTGCCACCAGAAGCGGACTAGCGGATAGCTCCTACAATGAGCAGTTCTTC	CATRSGLADSSYNEQFF
.	TRBV19	TRBJ1-6	many	18	TGTGCCAGTAGTACCGTCCTGGGGGGGAGCTCCTATAATTCACCCCTCCACTTT	CASSTVLGGSSYNSPLHF
TRBD2	TRBV7-8	TRBJ2-1	.	17	TGTGCCAGCAGCTCCCTAGCGGGGGATACCCAAATTAATGAGCAGTTCTTC	CASSSLAGDTQINEQFF
TRBD2	TRBV5-4	TRBJ2-7	.	14	TGTGCCAGCAGCTCGGGACTAGCGGCTTACGAGCAGTACTTC	CASSSGLAAYEQYF
.	TRBV4-2	TRBJ2-2	.	15	TGTGCCAGCAGCCAACCCCGACTAGAAACCGGGGAGCTGTTTTTT	CASSQPRLETGELFF
TRBD2	TRBV11-2	TRBJ2-7	.	17	TGTGCCAGCAGCTCGACTAGCGGGGGTACCCTCTCCTACGAGCAGTACTTC	CASSSTSGGTLSYEQYF
.	TRBV2	TRBJ1-2	.	15	TGTGCCAGCAGCCCTGAGAGGGTCAGCCGGCGAGGCTACACCTTC	CASSPERVSRRGYTF
TRBD1	TRBV5-1	TRBJ1-4	.	18	TGCGCCAGCAGCGAACAAACAGGGGCGGTTGCAACTAATGAAAAACTGTTTTTT	CASSEQTGAVATNEKLFF
.	TRBV5-8	TRBJ2-6	once	16	TGTGCCAGCAGCCGGGGGGCCCTCTCTGGGGCCAACGTCCTGACTTTC	CASSRGALSGANVLTF
TRBD1	TRBV7-4	TRBJ2-3	once	17	TGTGCCAGCAGCTTACCCGAGAGGGGGCATAGCACAGATACGCAGTATTTT	CASSLPERGHSTDTQYF
.	TRBV18	TRBJ1-2	once	13	TGTGCCAGCTCCGGGACTTTGGACTATGGCTACACCTTC	CASSGTLDYGYTF
TRBD1	TRBV6-1	TRBJ1-2	.	13	TGTGCCAGCAGTGAAAACAGGGGCGGGGGCTACACCTTC	CASSENRGGGYTF
.	TRBV24-1	TRBJ2-2	.	15	TGTGCCACCAGCCCTAAACGAAGCGGGACCGGGGAGCTGTTTTTT	CATSPKRSGTGELFF
.	TRBV21-1	TRBJ1-3	.	14	TGTGCCAGCAGCAAACCCAGGGGAGGAAACACCATATATTTT	CASSKPRGGNTIYF
TRBD2	TRBV5-4	TRBJ2-4	.	14	TGTGCCAGCAGCCCGGGGGGGGCCAAAAACATTCAGTACTTC	CASSPGGAKNIQYF
.	TRBV6-1	TRBJ1-2	.	14	TGTGCCAGCAGTGAACAGGGGCGAAACTATGGCTACACCTTC	CASSEQGRNYGYTF
TRBD2	TRBV4-1	TRBJ2-7	.	15	TGCGCCAGCAGCCAAGTCACTAGCGCCGCCTACGAGCAGTACTTC	CASSQVTSAAYEQYF
.	TRBV6-1	TRBJ2-1	.	19	TGTGCCAGCAGTGAAGTTTTTTCTGGGGCAAGCCGCCGTTACAATGAGCAGTTCTTC	CASSEVFSGASRRYNEQFF
.	TRBV21-1	TRBJ2-2	.	14	TGTGCCAGCAGCAAACCGACAATTCCCGGGGAGCTGTTTTTT	CASSKPTIPGELFF
.	TRBV30	TRBJ1-6	.	14	TGTGCCTGGAGTCTCGGACAGCAAAATTCACCCCTCCACTTT	CAWSLGQQNSPLHF
TRBD2	TRBV6-2/TRBV6-3	TRBJ2-7	.	15	TGTGCCAGCAGTTTACTAGCGGGAGGTCCCTACGAGCAGTACTTC	CASSLLAGGPYEQYF
.	TRBV2	TRBJ2-7	once	13	TGTGCCAGCAGTGGGGACACTCGCTACGAGCAGTACTTC	CASSGDTRYEQYF
.	TRBV11-2	TRBJ2-1	.	13	TGTGCCAGCAGCCAGGAGGCTGTCAATGAGCAGTTCTTC	CASSQEAVNEQFF
TRBD1	TRBV6-5	TRBJ2-7	.	15	TGTGCCAGCAGCCCATCATCAGGGGGCGTCTACGAGCAGTACTTC	CASSPSSGGVYEQYF
.	TRBV4-2	TRBJ2-5	once	18	TGTGCCAGCAGCCAAGATCCCCGGGGCAGGGGACGGCGAGAGACCCAGTACTTC	CASSQDPRGRGRRETQYF
.	TRBV5-1	TRBJ1-2	.	15	TGCGCCAGCAGCTTGTTAAGTTCGGGGGGCGATGGCTACACCTTC	CASSLLSSGGDGYTF
.	TRBV5-3	TRBJ2-2	few	15	TGTGCCAGAAGCAGTACGGGATCGAACACCGGGGAGCTGTTTTTT	CARSSTGSNTGELFF
.	TRBV6-5	TRBJ1-6	once	15	TGTGCCAGCAGTTACTCAGGGGGGGATGATGAGGCCCTCCACTTT	CASSYSGGDDEALHF
.	TRBV4-1	TRBJ1-6	.	13	TGCGCCAGCAGCCAAGAACGGGATTCACCCCTCCACTTT	CASSQERDSPLHF
TRBD1	TRBV3-1/TRBV3-2	TRBJ1-4	.	16	TGTGCCAGCACCCCCAAGCGGACAGGGGACATTGAAAAACTGTTTTTT	CASTPKRTGDIEKLFF
.	TRBV9	TRBJ2-7	.	15	TGTGCCAGCAGCCCAACCCCACAGGGAACCTACGAGCAGTACTTC	CASSPTPQGTYEQYF
.	TRBV27	TRBJ1-5	.	13	TGTGCCAGCAGTTTATCGAGATATCAGCCCCAGCATTTT	CASSLSRYQPQHF
TRBD2	TRBV5-1	TRBJ2-1	.	18	TGCGCCAGCAGCTCGTATCGTCTAGCGGGAGAAGGGTACAATGAGCAGTTCTTC	CASSSYRLAGEGYNEQFF
.	TRBV5-4	TRBJ1-2	.	13	TGTGCCAGCAGAGGGAGGGGGTACTATGGCTACACCTTC	CASRGRGYYGYTF